Listed here is a single T cell receptor (beta chain). What it binds is not known. The CDR3 is 13 amino acids. Trimming took off 0 bases at V and 1 base at J, with 4 bases between the two ends. The germline V gene has CDR1 SGHNT and CDR2 YYREEE (reference sequence). This sample is drawn from a study of OX40 agonist ivuxolimab in advanced cancers. Study background: Ivuxolimab, which is an agonistic anti-OX40 (CD134) antibody, was administered to the patients.

Assay used: immunoSEQ multiplex PCR; TCRdb lists only in-frame clones, some missing. The table includes under 20,000 clones, about 77% detected once. Study observations and caveats: Those patients achieving a partial response at 0.1-3.0 mg/kg showed among the lowest clonal expansion. Normalized T-cell clonal expansion was also low in some nonresponders. At 0.1 to 3.0 mg/kg and by week 6, clonal expansion occurred in CD4+ and CD8+ blood T cells.

This TCR came from an adult with an advanced solid tumor such as melanoma, head and neck, liver or kidney cancer. Sequencing used CD4+ or CD8+ T cells sorted from blood, obtained in a trial of the OX40 agonist ivuxolimab. V is TRBV5-4 and J is TRBJ1-1; D not certain. For the CDR3, the DNA is TGTGCCAGCAGCTTGGAGACGAACACTGAAGCTTTCTTT. The encoded protein is CASSLETNTEAFF.